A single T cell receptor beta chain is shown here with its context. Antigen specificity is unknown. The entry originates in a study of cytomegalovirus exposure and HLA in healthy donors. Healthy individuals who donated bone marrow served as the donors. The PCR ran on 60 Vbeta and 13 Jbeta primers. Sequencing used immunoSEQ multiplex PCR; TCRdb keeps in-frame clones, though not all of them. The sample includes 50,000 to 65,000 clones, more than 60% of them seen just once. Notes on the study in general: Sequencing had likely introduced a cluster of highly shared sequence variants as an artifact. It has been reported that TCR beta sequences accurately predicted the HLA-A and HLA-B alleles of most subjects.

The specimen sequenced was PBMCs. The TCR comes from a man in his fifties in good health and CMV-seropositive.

In DNA form, the CDR3 reads TGTGCCAGCAGCTTACTCGGGACAGGGGGCCGGGGGGCGCCCTACGAGCAGTACTTC. Its protein is CASSLLGTGGRGAPYEQYF. The rearrangement joins TRBV11-2 to TRBJ2-7, with 12 positions matching TRBD1. The CDR3 totals 19 residues. Germline assignment: CDR1 SGHAT and CDR2 FQNNGV. V shed 2 bases and J 2 bases; nucleotides not matched to a gene: 13.